The rows below give T cell receptor beta chains drawn from one sample of a study of blood T cells in healthy people across ages. TCRdb re-called the 5' RACE reads with MiXCR, one entry per CDR3 protein. The sample lists 1.5 million to 2 million distinct CDR3 sequences; around 40% were seen once. The sequencing input was blood. Every receptor here comes from a human donor in good health. The CDR3 runs from the conserved cysteine through the conserved F or W. D genes are given only for firm matches. Some rows mark clone size as missing; the rest say once, few, many or name a class of expanded clone.

-,TRBV29-1,-,TRBJ1-1,TGCAGCGTTATAGGGATCACCCGACTGGGGGCTTTCTTT,CSVIGITRLGAFF
-,TRBV11-2,few,TRBJ2-1,TGTGCCAGCAGCTTTATTTCGAGCTCCTACAATGAGCAGTTCTTC,CASSFISSSYNEQFF
-,TRBV28,-,TRBJ2-1,TGTGCCAGCAGCTACCGTTCATCCAATGAGCAGTTCTTC,CASSYRSSNEQFF
-,TRBV10-3,-,TRBJ1-1,TGTGCCATCAGGAATCTGGGGACTGAAGCTTTCTTT,CAIRNLGTEAFF
TRBD1,TRBV2,-,TRBJ1-1,TGTGCCAGCAGTACGCAGGGGGCAGCGAACACTGAAGCTTTCTTT,CASSTQGAANTEAFF
TRBD1,TRBV9,-,TRBJ1-6,TGTGCCAGCAGCGTAGGACAGGGAAGCTCCTATAATTCACCCCTCCACTTT,CASSVGQGSSYNSPLHF
-,TRBV10-3,-,TRBJ1-1,TGTGCCATCAGGAGCAGGGATCCTGAAGCTTTCTTT,CAIRSRDPEAFF
-,TRBV10-3,once,TRBJ1-3,TGTGCCATCAGGACGACAGGCTCTGGAAACACCATATATTTT,CAIRTTGSGNTIYF
-,TRBV6-6,few,TRBJ2-3,TGTGCCAGCAGTTTGTCTTTTGGTTGGGATACGCAGTATTTT,CASSLSFGWDTQYF
-,TRBV7-2,-,TRBJ2-1,TGTGCCAGCACCCCAAGTGGAGGGGGTTACAATGAGCAGTTCTTC,CASTPSGGGYNEQFF
-,TRBV12-3/TRBV12-4,-,TRBJ2-2,TGTGCCAGCAGAGCCGGAGCTACCTCGAACACCGGGGAGCTGTTTTTT,CASRAGATSNTGELFF
TRBD1,TRBV7-9,few,TRBJ2-3,TGTGCCAGCAGCCTCCCACTGGACAGGCCCTTAGATACGCAGTATTTT,CASSLPLDRPLDTQYF
-,TRBV24-1,-,TRBJ2-3,TGTGCCACCAGTGCGCAATTTGGGATGGATACGCAGTATTTT,CATSAQFGMDTQYF
-,TRBV2,-,TRBJ1-2,TGTGCCAGCAGGATCCCGGGATACTATGGCTACACCTTC,CASRIPGYYGYTF
-,TRBV11-2,-,TRBJ2-1,TGTGCCGGCAGCCCCAAGGACTATTACAATGAGCAGTTCTTC,CAGSPKDYYNEQFF
-,TRBV5-1,once,TRBJ1-5,TGCGCCAGCAGCTTGGAAGGGAGTTCTTCCCAGCCCCAGCATTTT,CASSLEGSSSQPQHF
-,TRBV2,few,TRBJ2-7,TGTGCCACCCACCGGGCCCCCTCCTACGAGCAGTACTTC,CATHRAPSYEQYF
TRBD2,TRBV29-1,few,TRBJ2-1,TGCAGCGTTGGTGGAAGGTTTGGGGGGGGGTTCTTC,CSVGGRFGGGFF